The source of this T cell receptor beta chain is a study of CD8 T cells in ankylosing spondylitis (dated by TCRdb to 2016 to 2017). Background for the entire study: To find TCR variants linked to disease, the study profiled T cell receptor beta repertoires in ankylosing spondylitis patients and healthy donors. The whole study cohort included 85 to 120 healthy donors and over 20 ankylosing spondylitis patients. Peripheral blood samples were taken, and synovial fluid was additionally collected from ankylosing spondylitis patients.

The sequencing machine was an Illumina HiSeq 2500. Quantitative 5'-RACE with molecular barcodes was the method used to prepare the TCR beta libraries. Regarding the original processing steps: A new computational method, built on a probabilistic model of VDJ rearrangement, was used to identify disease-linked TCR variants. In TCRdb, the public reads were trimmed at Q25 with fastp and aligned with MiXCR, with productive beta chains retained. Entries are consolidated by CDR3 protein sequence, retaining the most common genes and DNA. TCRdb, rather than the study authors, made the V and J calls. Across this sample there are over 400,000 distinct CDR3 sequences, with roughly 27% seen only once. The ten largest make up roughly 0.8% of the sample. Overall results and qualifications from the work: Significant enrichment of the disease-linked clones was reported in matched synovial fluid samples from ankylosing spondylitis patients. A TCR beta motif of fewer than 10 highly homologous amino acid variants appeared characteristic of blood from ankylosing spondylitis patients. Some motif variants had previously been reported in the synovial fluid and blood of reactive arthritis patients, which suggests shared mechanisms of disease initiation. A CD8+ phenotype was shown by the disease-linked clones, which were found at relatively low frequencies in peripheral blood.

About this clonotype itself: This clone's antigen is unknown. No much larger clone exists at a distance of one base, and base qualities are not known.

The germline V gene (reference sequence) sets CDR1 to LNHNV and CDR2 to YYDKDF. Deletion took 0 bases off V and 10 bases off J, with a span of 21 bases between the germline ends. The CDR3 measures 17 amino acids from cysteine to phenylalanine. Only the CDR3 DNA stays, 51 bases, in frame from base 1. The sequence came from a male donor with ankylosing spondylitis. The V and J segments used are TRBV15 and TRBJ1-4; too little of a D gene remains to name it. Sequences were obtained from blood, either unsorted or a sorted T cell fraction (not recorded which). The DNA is TGTGCCACCAGCAGAGACCCGAGTGGACGAAGACGGGGAAAACTGTTTTTT. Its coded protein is CATSRDPSGRRRGKLFF.